This is a list of T cell receptor beta chains from one sample in a study of blood T cells in healthy people across ages. TCRdb used MiXCR to reprocess the 5' RACE reads, holding one entry per CDR3 protein. The repertoire holds some 290,000 distinct CDR3 sequences, with around 29% as singletons. Source material: blood. These receptor sequences come from a woman aged 70-85 years in good health. The CDR3 runs from the conserved cysteine through the conserved F or W. A D gene is named only where the DNA matches it firmly. The size of a clone is reported for some rows only, either as once, few or many, or as a class for expanded clones.

D gene: -; J gene: TRBJ2-7; clone size: -; V gene: TRBV7-8; CDR3 protein: CASSINYEQYF; CDR3 DNA: TGTGCCAGCAGCATCAACTACGAGCAGTACTTC
D gene: TRBD2; J gene: TRBJ2-4; clone size: many; V gene: TRBV20-1; CDR3 protein: CSARRLTSGRAKNIQYF; CDR3 DNA: TGCAGTGCCAGGCGCCTAACTAGCGGGAGGGCCAAAAACATTCAGTACTTC
D gene: -; J gene: TRBJ1-2; clone size: few; V gene: TRBV11-2; CDR3 protein: CASSGDLGYGYTF; CDR3 DNA: TGTGCCAGCAGCGGTGACCTGGGCTATGGCTACACCTTC
D gene: TRBD2; J gene: TRBJ2-7; clone size: few; V gene: TRBV29-1; CDR3 protein: CSVELLGGPRQYF; CDR3 DNA: TGCAGCGTTGAGCTGTTGGGAGGGCCGCGGCAGTACTTC
D gene: -; J gene: TRBJ1-5; clone size: few; V gene: TRBV29-1; CDR3 protein: CSVIDQGDSNQPQHF; CDR3 DNA: TGCAGCGTTATCGACCAGGGAGATAGCAATCAGCCCCAGCATTTT
D gene: -; J gene: TRBJ2-7; clone size: once; V gene: TRBV20-1; CDR3 protein: CSARDYDEQYF; CDR3 DNA: TGCAGTGCTAGAGATTACGACGAGCAGTACTTC
D gene: TRBD1; J gene: TRBJ1-2; clone size: -; V gene: TRBV7-9; CDR3 protein: CASSQGQGEGGYTF; CDR3 DNA: TGTGCCAGCAGCCAGGGACAGGGGGAAGGAGGCTACACCTTC
D gene: TRBD2; J gene: TRBJ2-5; clone size: many; V gene: TRBV7-3; CDR3 protein: CASSLAGGGETQYF; CDR3 DNA: TGTGCCAGCAGCTTAGCGGGAGGCGGGGAGACCCAGTACTTC
D gene: TRBD2; J gene: TRBJ2-7; clone size: few; V gene: TRBV6-2/TRBV6-3; CDR3 protein: CASSAGLAGVSYEQYF; CDR3 DNA: TGTGCCAGCAGTGCCGGACTAGCGGGAGTCTCCTACGAGCAGTACTTC
D gene: -; J gene: TRBJ2-7; clone size: many; V gene: TRBV20-1; CDR3 protein: CSAPRTVADAYEQYF; CDR3 DNA: TGCAGTGCCCCGAGGACGGTAGCGGATGCCTACGAGCAGTACTTC
D gene: TRBD1; J gene: TRBJ2-7; clone size: -; V gene: TRBV14; CDR3 protein: CASSRYRGRRYEQYF; CDR3 DNA: TGTGCCAGCAGCCGATACAGGGGGCGCAGGTACGAGCAGTACTTC
D gene: -; J gene: TRBJ2-6; clone size: few; V gene: TRBV20-1; CDR3 protein: CSAMRDGANVLTF; CDR3 DNA: TGCAGTGCTATGAGGGATGGGGCCAACGTCCTGACTTTC
D gene: -; J gene: TRBJ1-2; clone size: -; V gene: TRBV29-1; CDR3 protein: CSVEGAENYGYTF; CDR3 DNA: TGCAGCGTTGAAGGCGCGGAGAACTATGGCTACACCTTC
D gene: TRBD1; J gene: TRBJ2-2; clone size: few; V gene: TRBV20-1; CDR3 protein: CSAQSGTDNTGELFF; CDR3 DNA: TGCAGTGCTCAATCCGGGACAGACAACACCGGGGAGCTGTTTTTT
D gene: TRBD2; J gene: TRBJ2-1; clone size: -; V gene: TRBV27; CDR3 protein: CASNGGLAGGPYNEQFF; CDR3 DNA: TGTGCCAGCAATGGCGGACTAGCGGGAGGGCCCTACAATGAGCAGTTCTTC
D gene: TRBD1; J gene: TRBJ1-2; clone size: -; V gene: TRBV5-1; CDR3 protein: CASSFGGTGGNYGYTF; CDR3 DNA: TGCGCCAGCAGCTTCGGCGGGACAGGAGGAAACTATGGCTACACCTTC
D gene: TRBD2; J gene: TRBJ2-5; clone size: many; V gene: TRBV20-1; CDR3 protein: CSASGVAGGYQQETQYF; CDR3 DNA: TGCAGTGCTAGCGGTGTCGCGGGAGGGTACCAGCAAGAGACCCAGTACTTC
D gene: -; J gene: TRBJ1-2; clone size: -; V gene: TRBV6-5; CDR3 protein: CASSSGVYGYTF; CDR3 DNA: TGTGCCAGCAGCTCAGGGGTATACGGCTACACCTTC
D gene: TRBD2; J gene: TRBJ2-7; clone size: few; V gene: TRBV9; CDR3 protein: CASSVGSGSPHEQYF; CDR3 DNA: TGTGCCAGCAGCGTAGGAAGCGGGAGTCCTCACGAGCAGTACTTC
D gene: -; J gene: TRBJ2-3; clone size: few; V gene: TRBV29-1; CDR3 protein: CSVARPPTTDTQYF; CDR3 DNA: TGCAGCGTTGCTCGACCCCCAACCACAGATACGCAGTATTTT
D gene: TRBD2; J gene: TRBJ2-4; clone size: -; V gene: TRBV4-3; CDR3 protein: CASSQELAGKNIQYF; CDR3 DNA: TGCGCCAGCAGCCAAGAACTAGCGGGCAAAAACATTCAGTACTTC
D gene: -; J gene: TRBJ2-2; clone size: many; V gene: TRBV29-1; CDR3 protein: CSVAGQYTGELFF; CDR3 DNA: TGCAGCGTCGCGGGACAGTACACCGGGGAGCTGTTTTTT
D gene: -; J gene: TRBJ1-4; clone size: many; V gene: TRBV5-5; CDR3 protein: CASSQVPVGHATNEKLFF; CDR3 DNA: TGTGCCAGCAGCCAGGTCCCAGTTGGCCATGCAACTAATGAAAAACTGTTTTTT
D gene: TRBD2; J gene: TRBJ2-3; clone size: -; V gene: TRBV4-1; CDR3 protein: CASSQDGLAGVSDTQYF; CDR3 DNA: TGCGCCAGCAGCCAAGACGGACTAGCGGGAGTTTCAGATACGCAGTATTTT
D gene: -; J gene: TRBJ1-4; clone size: few; V gene: TRBV20-1; CDR3 protein: CSATTGSATNEKLFF; CDR3 DNA: TGCAGTGCTACGACGGGGTCCGCAACTAATGAAAAACTGTTTTTT
D gene: -; J gene: TRBJ2-1; clone size: -; V gene: TRBV29-1; CDR3 protein: CSVVPKTPYNEQFF; CDR3 DNA: TGCAGCGTCGTTCCCAAGACTCCTTACAATGAGCAGTTCTTC
D gene: -; J gene: TRBJ2-1; clone size: -; V gene: TRBV3-1; CDR3 protein: CASSQRRDEQFF; CDR3 DNA: TGTGCCAGCAGCCAACGACGCGATGAGCAGTTCTTC